This TCR beta chain was obtained from a study of T cells in Graves' hyperthyroidism and ophthalmopathy. Study information: Peripheral blood was secured at the point of initial diagnosis, before any treatment.

This clonotype was detected only a few times. The CDR3 runs 15 residues. Germline V gene sequence: CDR1 SEHNR, CDR2 FQNEAQ (reference sequence). J was trimmed by 6 bases and V by 5 bases; bases with no gene match: 7. TCR beta CDR3 regions were amplified from RNA transcripts. First-round RT-PCR targeting the TCR CDR3 was performed with the HTBI primer set. Using its own MiXCR run on the multiplex PCR reads, TCRdb lists one record per CDR3 protein. The data contain 500,000 to 750,000 distinct CDR3 sequences, roughly 14% of them seen just once; the ten biggest clones take up 7.3%. J is TRBJ2-1 and V is TRBV7-9, with TRBD2 matching over 10 bases. The specimen was blood. The receptor comes from a woman in her 30s with Graves' hyperthyroidism. This CDR3 reads CASSPSGGPSNEQFF. Written as DNA, the CDR3 is TGTGCCAGCAGCCCTAGCGGGGGTCCGTCCAATGAGCAGTTCTTC.